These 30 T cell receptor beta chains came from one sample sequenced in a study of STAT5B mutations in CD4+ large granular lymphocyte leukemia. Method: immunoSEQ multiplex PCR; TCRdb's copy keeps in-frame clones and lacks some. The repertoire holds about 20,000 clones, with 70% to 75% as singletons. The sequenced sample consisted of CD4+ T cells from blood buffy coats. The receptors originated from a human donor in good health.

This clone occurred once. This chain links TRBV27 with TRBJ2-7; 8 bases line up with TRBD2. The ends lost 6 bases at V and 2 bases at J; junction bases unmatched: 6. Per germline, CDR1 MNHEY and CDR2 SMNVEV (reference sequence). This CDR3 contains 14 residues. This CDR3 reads CASSLRLATYEQYF. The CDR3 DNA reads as TGTGCCAGCAGCCTCAGACTAGCGACCTACGAGCAGTACTTC.

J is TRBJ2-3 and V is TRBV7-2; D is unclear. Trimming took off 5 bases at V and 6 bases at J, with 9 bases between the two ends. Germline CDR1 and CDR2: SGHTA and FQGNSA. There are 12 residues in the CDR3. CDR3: CASSPNVDTQYF. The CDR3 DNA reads TGTGCCAGCAGCCCCAACGTGGATACGCAGTATTTT.

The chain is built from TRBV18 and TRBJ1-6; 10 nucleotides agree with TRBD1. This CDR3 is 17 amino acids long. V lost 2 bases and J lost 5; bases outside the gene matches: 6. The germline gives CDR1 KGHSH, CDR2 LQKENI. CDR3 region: CASSPVGQGQHNSPLHF. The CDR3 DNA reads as TGTGCCAGCTCACCAGTGGGACAGGGGCAGCATAATTCACCCCTCCACTTT.

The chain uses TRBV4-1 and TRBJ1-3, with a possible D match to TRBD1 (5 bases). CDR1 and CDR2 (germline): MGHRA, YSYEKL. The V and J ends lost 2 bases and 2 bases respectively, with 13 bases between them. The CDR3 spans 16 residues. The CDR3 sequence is CASSQPPGAAGNTIYF. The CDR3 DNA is TGCGCCAGCAGCCAACCCCCCGGGGCAGCTGGAAACACCATATATTTT.

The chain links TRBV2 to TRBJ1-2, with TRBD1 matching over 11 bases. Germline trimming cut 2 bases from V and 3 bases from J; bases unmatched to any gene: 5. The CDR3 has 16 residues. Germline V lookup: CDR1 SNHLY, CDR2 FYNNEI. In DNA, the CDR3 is TGTGCCAGCAGTGAATTAAGGACAGGGGGCGACTATGGCTACACCTTC. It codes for CASSELRTGGDYGYTF.

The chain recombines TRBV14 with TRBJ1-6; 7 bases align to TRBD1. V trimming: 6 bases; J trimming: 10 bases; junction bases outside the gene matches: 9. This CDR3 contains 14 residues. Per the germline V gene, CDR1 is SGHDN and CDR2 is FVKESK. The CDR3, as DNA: TGTGCCAGCAGGGGTGGGACAGAAGGGTCACCCCTCCACTTT. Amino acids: CASRGGTEGSPLHF.

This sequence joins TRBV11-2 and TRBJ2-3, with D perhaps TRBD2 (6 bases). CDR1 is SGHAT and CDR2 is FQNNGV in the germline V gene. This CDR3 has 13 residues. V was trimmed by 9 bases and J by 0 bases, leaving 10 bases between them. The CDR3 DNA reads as TGTGCCAGTAGCGGTCCTAGCACAGATACGCAGTATTTT. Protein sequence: CASSGPSTDTQYF.

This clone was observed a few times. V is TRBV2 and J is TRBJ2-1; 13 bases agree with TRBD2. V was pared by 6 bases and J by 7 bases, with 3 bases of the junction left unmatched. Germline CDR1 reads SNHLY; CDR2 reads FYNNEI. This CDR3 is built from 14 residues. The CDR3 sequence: CASRWTSGSNEQFF. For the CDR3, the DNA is TGTGCCAGCAGATGGACTAGCGGGAGTAATGAGCAGTTCTTC.

CDR3 coding DNA: TGTGCCAGCAACCCGGCTAGGAGCGACACTGAAGCTTTCTTT. Residues: CASNPARSDTEAFF. This chain joins TRBV6-5 and TRBJ1-1; D is uncertain. The CDR3 loop spans 14 amino acids. V was shortened by 7 bases and J by 3 bases, with 15 bases between the two germline ends. Germline CDR1 MNHEY, CDR2 SVGAGI.

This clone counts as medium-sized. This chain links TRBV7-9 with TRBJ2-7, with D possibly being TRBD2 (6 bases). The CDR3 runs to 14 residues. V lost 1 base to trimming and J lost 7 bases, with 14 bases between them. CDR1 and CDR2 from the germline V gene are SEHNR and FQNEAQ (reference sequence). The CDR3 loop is CASSLGSPAGEQYF. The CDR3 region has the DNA TGTGCCAGCAGCTTAGGGTCCCCGGCGGGGGAGCAGTACTTC. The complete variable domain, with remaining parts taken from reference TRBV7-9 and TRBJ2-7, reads DTGVSQNPRHKITKRGQNVTFRCDPISEHNRLYWYRQTLGQGPEFLTYFQNEAQLEKSRLLSDRFSAERPKGSFSTLEIQRTEQGDSAMYLCASSLGSPAGEQYFGPGTRLTVT.

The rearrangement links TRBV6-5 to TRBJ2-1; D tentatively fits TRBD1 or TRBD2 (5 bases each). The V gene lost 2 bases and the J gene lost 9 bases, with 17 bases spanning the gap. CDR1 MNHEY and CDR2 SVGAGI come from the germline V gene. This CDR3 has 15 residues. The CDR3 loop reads CASSYGTSPVPEQFF. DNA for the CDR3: TGTGCCAGCAGTTACGGGACCAGTCCGGTTCCTGAGCAGTTCTTC.

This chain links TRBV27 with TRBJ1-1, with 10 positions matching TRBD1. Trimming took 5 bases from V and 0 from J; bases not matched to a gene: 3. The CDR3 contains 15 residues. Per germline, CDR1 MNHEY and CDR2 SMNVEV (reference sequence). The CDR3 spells CASSGDRGLNTEAFF. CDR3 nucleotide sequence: TGTGCCAGCAGTGGAGACAGGGGGCTGAACACTGAAGCTTTCTTT.

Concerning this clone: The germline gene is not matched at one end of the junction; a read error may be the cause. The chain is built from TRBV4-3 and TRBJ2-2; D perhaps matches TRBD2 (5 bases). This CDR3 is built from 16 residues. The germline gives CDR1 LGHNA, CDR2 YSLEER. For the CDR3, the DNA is TGCGCCAGCAGCGAAGAGGGTTACTCGAACACCGGGGAGCTGTTTTTT. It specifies CASSEEGYSNTGELFF.

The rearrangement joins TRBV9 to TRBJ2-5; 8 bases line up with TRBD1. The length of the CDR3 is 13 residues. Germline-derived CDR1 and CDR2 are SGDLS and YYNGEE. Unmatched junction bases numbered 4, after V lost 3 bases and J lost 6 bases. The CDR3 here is CASSAGGLKTQYF. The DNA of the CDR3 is TGTGCCAGCAGCGCAGGGGGCTTAAAGACCCAGTACTTC.

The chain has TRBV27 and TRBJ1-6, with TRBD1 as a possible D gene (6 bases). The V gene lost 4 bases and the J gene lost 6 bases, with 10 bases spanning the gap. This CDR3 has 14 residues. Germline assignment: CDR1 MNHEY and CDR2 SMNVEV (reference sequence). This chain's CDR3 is CASSSGESNSPLHF. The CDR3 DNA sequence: TGTGCCAGCAGTTCAGGGGAGTCTAATTCACCCCTCCACTTT.

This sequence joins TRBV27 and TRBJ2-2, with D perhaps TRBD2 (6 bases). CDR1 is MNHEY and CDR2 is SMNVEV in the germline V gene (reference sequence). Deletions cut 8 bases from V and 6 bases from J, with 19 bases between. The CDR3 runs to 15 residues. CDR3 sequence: CASLMRPGVPGELFF. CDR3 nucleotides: TGTGCCAGCCTTATGCGGCCGGGGGTCCCCGGGGAGCTGTTTTTT.

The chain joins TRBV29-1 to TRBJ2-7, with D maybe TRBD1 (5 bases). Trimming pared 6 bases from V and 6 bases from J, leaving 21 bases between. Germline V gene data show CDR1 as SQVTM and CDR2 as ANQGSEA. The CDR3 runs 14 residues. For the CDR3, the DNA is TGCAGCGTCTCCGGGCAGGGTGGATTGGGCGAGCAGTACTTC. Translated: CSVSGQGGLGEQYF.

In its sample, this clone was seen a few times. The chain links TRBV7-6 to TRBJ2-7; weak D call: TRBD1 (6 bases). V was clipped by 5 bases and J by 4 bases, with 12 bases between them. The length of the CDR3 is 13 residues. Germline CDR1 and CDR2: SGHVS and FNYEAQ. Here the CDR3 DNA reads TGTGCCAGCAGCCAGGGACATCTTTACGAGCAGTACTTC. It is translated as CASSQGHLYEQYF.

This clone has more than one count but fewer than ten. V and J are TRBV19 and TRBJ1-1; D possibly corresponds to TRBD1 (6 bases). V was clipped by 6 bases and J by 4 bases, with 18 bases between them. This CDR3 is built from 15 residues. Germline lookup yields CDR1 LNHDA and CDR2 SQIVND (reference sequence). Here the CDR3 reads CASSTYRDGGTEAFF. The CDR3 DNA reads TGTGCCAGTAGCACCTACAGGGATGGGGGCACTGAAGCTTTCTTT. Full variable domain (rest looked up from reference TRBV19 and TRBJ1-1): DGGITQSPKYLFRKEGQNVTLSCEQNLNHDAMYWYRQDPGQGLRLIYYSQIVNDFQKGDIAEGYSVSREKKESFPLTVTSAQKNPTAFYLCASSTYRDGGTEAFFGQGTRLTVV.

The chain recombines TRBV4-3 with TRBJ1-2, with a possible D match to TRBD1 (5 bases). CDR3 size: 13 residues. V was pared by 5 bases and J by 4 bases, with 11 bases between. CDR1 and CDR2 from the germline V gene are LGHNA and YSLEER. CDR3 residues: CASSSERGYGYTF. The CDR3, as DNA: TGCGCCAGCAGCTCAGAAAGGGGCTATGGCTACACCTTC.

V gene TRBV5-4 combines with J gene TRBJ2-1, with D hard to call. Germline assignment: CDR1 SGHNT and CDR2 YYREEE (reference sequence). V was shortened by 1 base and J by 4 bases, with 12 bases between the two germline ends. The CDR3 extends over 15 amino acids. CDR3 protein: CASSLSPSSYNEQFF. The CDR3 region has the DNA TGTGCCAGCAGCTTGAGCCCATCCTCTTACAATGAGCAGTTCTTC.

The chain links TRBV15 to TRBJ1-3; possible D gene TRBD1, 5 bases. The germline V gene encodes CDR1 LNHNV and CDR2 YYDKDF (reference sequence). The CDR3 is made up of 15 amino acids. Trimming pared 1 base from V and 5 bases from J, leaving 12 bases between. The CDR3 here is CATSRAGQGRNTIYF. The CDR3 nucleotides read TGTGCCACCAGCAGAGCTGGTCAGGGCCGAAACACCATATATTTT.

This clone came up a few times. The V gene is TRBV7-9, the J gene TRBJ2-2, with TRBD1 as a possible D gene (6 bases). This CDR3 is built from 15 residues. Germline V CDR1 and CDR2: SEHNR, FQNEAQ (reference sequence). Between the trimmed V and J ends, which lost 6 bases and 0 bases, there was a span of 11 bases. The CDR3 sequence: CASRTDRSNTGELFF. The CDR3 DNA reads TGTGCCAGCAGAACGGACAGATCGAACACCGGGGAGCTGTTTTTT.

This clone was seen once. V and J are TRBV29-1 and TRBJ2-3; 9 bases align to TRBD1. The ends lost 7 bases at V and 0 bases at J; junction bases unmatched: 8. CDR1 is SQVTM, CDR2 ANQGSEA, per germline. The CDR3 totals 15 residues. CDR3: CSARSGTGSTDTQYF. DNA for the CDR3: TGCAGCGCTAGATCCGGGACAGGGAGCACAGATACGCAGTATTTT.

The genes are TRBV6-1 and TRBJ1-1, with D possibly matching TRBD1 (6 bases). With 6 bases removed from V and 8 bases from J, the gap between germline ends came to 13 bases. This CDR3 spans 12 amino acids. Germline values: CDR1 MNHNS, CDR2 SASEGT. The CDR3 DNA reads TGTGCCAGCAGCCAAACAGGGCCCGAAGCTTTCTTT. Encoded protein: CASSQTGPEAFF.

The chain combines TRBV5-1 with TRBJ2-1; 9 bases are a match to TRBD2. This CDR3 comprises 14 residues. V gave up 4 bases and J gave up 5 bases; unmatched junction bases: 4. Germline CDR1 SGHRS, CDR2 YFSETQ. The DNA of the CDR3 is TGCGCCAGCAGCGCGGGAGGGCCGAACAATGAGCAGTTCTTC. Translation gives CASSAGGPNNEQFF. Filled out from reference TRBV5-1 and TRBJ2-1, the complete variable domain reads KAGVTQTPRYLIKTRGQQVTLSCSPISGHRSVSWYQQTPGQGLQFLFEYFSETQRNKGNFPGRFSGRQFSNSRSEMNVSTLELGDSALYLCASSAGGPNNEQFFGPGTRLTVL.

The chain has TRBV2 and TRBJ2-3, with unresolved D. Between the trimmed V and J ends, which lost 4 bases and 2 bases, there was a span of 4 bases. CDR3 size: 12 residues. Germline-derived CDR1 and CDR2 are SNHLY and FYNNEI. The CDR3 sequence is CASSGATDTQYF. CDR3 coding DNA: TGTGCCAGCAGTGGCGCCACAGATACGCAGTATTTT.

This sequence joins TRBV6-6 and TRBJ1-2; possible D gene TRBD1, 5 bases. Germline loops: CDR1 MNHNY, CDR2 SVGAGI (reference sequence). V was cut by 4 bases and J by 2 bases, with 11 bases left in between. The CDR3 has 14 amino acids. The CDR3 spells CASSSGATNYGYTF. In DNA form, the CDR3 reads TGTGCCAGCAGTTCTGGGGCTACGAACTATGGCTACACCTTC.

The DNA for the CDR3 is TGTGCCAGCAGCTTAGAGGGGTGGGTCCCTGAAGCTTTCTTT. Its protein is CASSLEGWVPEAFF. This rearrangement joins TRBV7-2 to TRBJ1-1, with D perhaps matching TRBD1 (5 bases). CDR3 length: 14 residues. Germline loops: CDR1 SGHTA, CDR2 FQGNSA. V was trimmed by 1 base and J by 6 bases, leaving 12 bases between them.

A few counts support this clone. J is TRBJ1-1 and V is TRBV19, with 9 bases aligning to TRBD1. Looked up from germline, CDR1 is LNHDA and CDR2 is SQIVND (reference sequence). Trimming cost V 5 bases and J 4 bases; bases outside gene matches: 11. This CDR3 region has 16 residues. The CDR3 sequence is CASSPTRTGVGTEAFF. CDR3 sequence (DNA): TGTGCCAGTAGTCCGACTAGGACAGGGGTGGGCACTGAAGCTTTCTTT.